This record concerns one T cell receptor (beta chain) sequence. The data are from a study of blood T cell repertoires in COVID-19. Looking at the study overall: COVID-19 samples from acute and convalescent phases originated in the United States, Italy and Spain.

Clones were sequenced by immunoSEQ multiplex PCR, and TCRdb holds only the in-frame ones, with some missing. The top ten clones hold roughly 8.4% of a sample with around 99,000 clones, around 82% of them seen once. V dropped 4 bases and J dropped 5; count of bases not matched to a gene: 6. The CDR3 covers 14 residues. The germline V gene has CDR1 SGHKS and CDR2 YYEKEE (reference sequence). V usage is TRBV5-5 and J usage is TRBJ1-5, with TRBD1 identical over 7 bases. This clonotype was obtained from a man in his fifties who had recovered from COVID-19. The sequencing sample was made of peripheral blood. CDR3 bases: TGTGCCAGCAGCCCAAGGGACAGTTATCAGCCCCAGCATTTT. Protein: CASSPRDSYQPQHF. The variable domain in full, completed from reference TRBV5-5 and TRBJ1-5, reads DAGVTQSPTHLIKTRGQQVTLRCSPISGHKSVSWYQQVLGQGPQFIFQYYEKEERGRGNFPDRFSARQFPNYSSELNVNALLLGDSALYLCASSPRDSYQPQHFGDGTRLSIL.